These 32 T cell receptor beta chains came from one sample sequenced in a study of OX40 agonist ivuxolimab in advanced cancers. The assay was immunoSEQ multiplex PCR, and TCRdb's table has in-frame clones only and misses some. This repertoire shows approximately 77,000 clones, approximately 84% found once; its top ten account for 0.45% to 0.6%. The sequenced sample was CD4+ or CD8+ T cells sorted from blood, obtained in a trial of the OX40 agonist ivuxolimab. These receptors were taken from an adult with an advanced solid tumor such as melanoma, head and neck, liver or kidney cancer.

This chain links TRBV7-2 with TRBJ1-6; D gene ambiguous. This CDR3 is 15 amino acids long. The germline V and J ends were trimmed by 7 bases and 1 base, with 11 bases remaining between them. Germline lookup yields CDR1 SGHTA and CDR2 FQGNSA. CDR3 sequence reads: CASISQLSYNSPLHF. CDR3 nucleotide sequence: TGTGCCAGCATCTCACAGCTATCCTATAATTCACCCCTCCACTTT.

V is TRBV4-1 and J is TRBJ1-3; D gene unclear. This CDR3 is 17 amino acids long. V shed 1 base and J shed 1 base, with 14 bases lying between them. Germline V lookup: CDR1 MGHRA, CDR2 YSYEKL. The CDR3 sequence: CASSQVVAGPSGNTIYF. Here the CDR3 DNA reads TGCGCCAGCAGCCAAGTGGTTGCGGGTCCTTCTGGAAACACCATATATTTT.

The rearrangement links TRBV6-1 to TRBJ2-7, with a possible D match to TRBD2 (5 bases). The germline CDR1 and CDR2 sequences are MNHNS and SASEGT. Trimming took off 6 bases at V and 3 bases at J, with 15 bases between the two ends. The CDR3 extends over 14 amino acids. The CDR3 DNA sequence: TGTGCCAGCAGATCGGGGTTATCTAACTACGAGCAGTACTTC. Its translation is CASRSGLSNYEQYF.

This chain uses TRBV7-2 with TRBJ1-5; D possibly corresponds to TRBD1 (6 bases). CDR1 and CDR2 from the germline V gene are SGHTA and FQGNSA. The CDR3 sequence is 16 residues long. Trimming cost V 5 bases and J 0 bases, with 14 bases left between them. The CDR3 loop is CASSLYREDSNQPQHF. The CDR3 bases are TGTGCCAGCAGCCTGTACAGGGAGGATAGCAATCAGCCCCAGCATTTT. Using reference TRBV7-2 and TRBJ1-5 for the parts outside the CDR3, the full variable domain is GAGVSQSPSNKVTEKGKDVELRCDPISGHTALYWYRQSLGQGLEFLIYFQGNSAPDKSGLPSDRFSAERTGGSVSTLTIQRTQQEDSAVYLCASSLYREDSNQPQHFGDGTRLSIL.

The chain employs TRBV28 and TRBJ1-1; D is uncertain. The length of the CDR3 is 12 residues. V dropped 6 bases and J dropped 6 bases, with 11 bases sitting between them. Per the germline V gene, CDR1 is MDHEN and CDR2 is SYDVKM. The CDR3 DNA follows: TGTGCCAGCAGCCCAGAATGGCCTGAAGCTTTCTTT. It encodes CASSPEWPEAFF.

The CDR3: CASSLGLAGITGELFF. As DNA, the CDR3 is TGTGCCAGCAGCTTAGGGCTAGCGGGAATCACCGGGGAGCTGTTTTTT. This chain joins TRBV7-2 and TRBJ2-2; TRBD2 agrees at 9 bases. This CDR3 region has 16 residues. Trimming at V came to 1 base and at J to 4 bases, leaving 4 bases not matched to a gene. Germline-derived CDR1 and CDR2 are SGHTA and FQGNSA. The variable domain in full, with the rest retrieved from reference TRBV7-2 and TRBJ2-2, is GAGVSQSPSNKVTEKGKDVELRCDPISGHTALYWYRQSLGQGLEFLIYFQGNSAPDKSGLPSDRFSAERTGGSVSTLTIQRTQQEDSAVYLCASSLGLAGITGELFFGEGSRLTVL.

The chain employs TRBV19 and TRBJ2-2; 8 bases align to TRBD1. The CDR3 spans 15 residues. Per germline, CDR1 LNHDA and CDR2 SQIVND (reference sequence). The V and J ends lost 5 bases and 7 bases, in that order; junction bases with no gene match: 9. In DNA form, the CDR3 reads TGTGCCAGTAGTGCCGCGCAGGGGGCTGTCGGGGAGCTGTTTTTT. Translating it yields CASSAAQGAVGELFF.

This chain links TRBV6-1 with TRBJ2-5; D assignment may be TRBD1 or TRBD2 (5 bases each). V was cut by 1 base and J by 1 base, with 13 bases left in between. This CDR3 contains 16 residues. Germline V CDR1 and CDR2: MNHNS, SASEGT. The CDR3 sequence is CASSEDRGGPQETQYF. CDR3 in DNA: TGTGCCAGCAGTGAAGATCGGGGCGGACCCCAAGAGACCCAGTACTTC.

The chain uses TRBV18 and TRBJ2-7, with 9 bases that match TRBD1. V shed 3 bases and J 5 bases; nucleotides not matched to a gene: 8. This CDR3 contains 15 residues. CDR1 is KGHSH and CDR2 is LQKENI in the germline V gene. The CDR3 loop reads CASSPRPGQGHEQYF. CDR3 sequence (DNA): TGTGCCAGCTCACCGAGACCGGGACAGGGACACGAGCAGTACTTC.

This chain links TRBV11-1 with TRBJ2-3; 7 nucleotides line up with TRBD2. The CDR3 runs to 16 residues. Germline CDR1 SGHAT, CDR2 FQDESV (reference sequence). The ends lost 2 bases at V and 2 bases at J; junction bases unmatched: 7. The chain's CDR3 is CASSLLAGADTDTQYF. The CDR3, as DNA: TGTGCCAGCAGCTTATTGGCGGGAGCGGACACAGATACGCAGTATTTT.

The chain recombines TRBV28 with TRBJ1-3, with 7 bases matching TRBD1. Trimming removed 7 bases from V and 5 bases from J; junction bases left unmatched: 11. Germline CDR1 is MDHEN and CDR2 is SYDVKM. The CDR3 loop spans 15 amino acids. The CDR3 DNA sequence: TGTGCCAGCACCGCGGACAGGAAACTAAGAAACACCATATATTTT. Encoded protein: CASTADRKLRNTIYF. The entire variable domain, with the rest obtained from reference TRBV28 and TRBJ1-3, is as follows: DVKVTQSSRYLVKRTGEKVFLECVQDMDHENMFWYRQDPGLGLRLIYFSYDVKMKEKGDIPEGYSVSREKKERFSLILESASTNQTSMYLCASTADRKLRNTIYFGEGSWLTVV.

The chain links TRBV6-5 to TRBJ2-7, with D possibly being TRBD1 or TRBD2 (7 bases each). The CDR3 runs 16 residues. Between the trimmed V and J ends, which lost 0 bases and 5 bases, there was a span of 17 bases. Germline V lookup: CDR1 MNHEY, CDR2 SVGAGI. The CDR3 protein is CASSYSMAGGVHEQYF. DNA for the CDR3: TGTGCCAGCAGTTACTCGATGGCAGGGGGGGTTCACGAGCAGTACTTC.

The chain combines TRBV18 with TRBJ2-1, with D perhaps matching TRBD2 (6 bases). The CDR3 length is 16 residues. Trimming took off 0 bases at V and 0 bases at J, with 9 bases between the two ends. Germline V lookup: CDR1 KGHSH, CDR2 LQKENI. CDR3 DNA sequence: TGTGCCAGCTCACCACCGGGGGGATACTCCTACAATGAGCAGTTCTTC. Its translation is CASSPPGGYSYNEQFF.

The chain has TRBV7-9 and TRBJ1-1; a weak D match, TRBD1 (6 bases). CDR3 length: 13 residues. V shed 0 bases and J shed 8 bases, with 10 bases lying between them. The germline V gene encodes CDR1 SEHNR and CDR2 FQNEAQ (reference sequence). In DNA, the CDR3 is TGTGCCAGCAGCTTAGCGACCGGACAGGAAGCTTTCTTT. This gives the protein CASSLATGQEAFF.

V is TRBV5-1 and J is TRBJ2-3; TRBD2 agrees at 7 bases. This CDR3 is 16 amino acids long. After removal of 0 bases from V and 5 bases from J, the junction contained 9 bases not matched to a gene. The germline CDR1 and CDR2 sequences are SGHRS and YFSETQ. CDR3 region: CASSLVLAGEGDTQYF. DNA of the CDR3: TGCGCCAGCAGCTTGGTGCTGGCGGGAGAGGGAGATACGCAGTATTTT.

The CDR3 protein is CASSPNSLPGGELFF. The CDR3 DNA sequence: TGTGCCAGCTCACCGAATTCACTCCCAGGGGGGGAGCTGTTTTTT. V is TRBV18 and J is TRBJ2-2; weak D call: TRBD1 (5 bases). From germline, CDR1 is KGHSH and CDR2 LQKENI. This CDR3 spans 15 amino acids. V was trimmed by 3 bases and J by 8 bases, leaving 16 bases between them.

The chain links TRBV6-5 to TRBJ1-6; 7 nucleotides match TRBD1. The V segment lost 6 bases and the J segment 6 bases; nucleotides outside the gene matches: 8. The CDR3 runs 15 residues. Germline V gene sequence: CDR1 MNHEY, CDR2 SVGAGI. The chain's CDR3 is CASRRGQETNSPLHF. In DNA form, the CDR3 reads TGTGCCAGCAGGCGAGGACAGGAGACTAATTCACCCCTCCACTTT.

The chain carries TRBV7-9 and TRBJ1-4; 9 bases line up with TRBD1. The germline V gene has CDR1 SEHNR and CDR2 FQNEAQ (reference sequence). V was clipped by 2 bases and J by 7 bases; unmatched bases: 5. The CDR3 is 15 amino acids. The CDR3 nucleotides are TGTGCCAGCAGCTTATTGGGACAGGGACGTGAAAAACTGTTTTTT. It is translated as CASSLLGQGREKLFF.

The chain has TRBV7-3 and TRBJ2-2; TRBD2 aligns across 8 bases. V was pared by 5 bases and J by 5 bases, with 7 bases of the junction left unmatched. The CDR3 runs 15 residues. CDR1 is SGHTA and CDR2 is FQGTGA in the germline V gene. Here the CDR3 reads CASSPLLAGTGELFF. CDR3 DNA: TGTGCCAGCAGCCCCCTCTTAGCGGGGACCGGGGAGCTGTTTTTT.

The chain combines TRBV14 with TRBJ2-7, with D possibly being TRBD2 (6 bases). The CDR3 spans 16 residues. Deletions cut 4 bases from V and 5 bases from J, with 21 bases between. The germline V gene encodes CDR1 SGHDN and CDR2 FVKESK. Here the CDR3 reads CASSRGLQRGTNEQYF. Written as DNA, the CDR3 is TGTGCCAGCAGCCGGGGACTTCAACGGGGCACCAACGAGCAGTACTTC.

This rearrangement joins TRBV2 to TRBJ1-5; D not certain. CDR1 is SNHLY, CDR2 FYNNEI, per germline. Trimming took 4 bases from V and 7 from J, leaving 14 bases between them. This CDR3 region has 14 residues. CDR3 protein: CASSVGLPGQPQHF. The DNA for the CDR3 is TGTGCCAGCAGTGTAGGGTTGCCAGGACAGCCCCAGCATTTT.

The CDR3 coding sequence is TGTGCCAGCAGTTCAGGGGGTTACGGGTATGAAGCTTTCTTT. This sequence encodes CASSSGGYGYEAFF. This sequence joins TRBV7-3 and TRBJ1-1, with 7 bases aligning to TRBD1. Germline loops: CDR1 SGHTA, CDR2 FQGTGA. The CDR3 loop spans 14 amino acids. J gave up 7 bases and V 6 bases, and 11 bases lay outside the gene matches.

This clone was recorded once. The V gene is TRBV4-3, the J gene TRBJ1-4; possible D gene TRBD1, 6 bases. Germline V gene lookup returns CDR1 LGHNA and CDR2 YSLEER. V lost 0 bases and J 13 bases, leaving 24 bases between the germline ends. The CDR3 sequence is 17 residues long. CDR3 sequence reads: CASSQEGGGGPWGRLFF. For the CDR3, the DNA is TGCGCCAGCAGCCAAGAAGGGGGTGGCGGGCCCTGGGGTAGACTGTTTTTT.

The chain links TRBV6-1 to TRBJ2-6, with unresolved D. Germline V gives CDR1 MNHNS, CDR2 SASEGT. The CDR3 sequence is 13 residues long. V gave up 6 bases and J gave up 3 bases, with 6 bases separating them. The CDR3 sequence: CASRNLGANVLTF. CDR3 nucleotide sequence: TGTGCCAGCAGAAATCTTGGGGCCAACGTCCTGACTTTC.

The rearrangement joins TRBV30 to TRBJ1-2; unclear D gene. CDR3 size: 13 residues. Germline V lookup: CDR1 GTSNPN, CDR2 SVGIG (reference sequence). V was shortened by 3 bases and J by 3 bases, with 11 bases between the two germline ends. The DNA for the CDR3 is TGTGCCTGGAGCCTGGGAAGGGACTATGGCTACACCTTC. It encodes CAWSLGRDYGYTF.

CDR3 sequence: CASSLHHRDEQYF. CDR3 coding DNA: TGTGCCAGCTCACTCCACCACAGGGACGAGCAGTACTTC. This chain connects TRBV18 to TRBJ2-7, with a tentative D call TRBD1 (6 bases). The germline V gene has CDR1 KGHSH and CDR2 LQKENI. The V and J ends lost 4 bases and 5 bases respectively, with 12 bases between them. The CDR3 extends over 13 amino acids.

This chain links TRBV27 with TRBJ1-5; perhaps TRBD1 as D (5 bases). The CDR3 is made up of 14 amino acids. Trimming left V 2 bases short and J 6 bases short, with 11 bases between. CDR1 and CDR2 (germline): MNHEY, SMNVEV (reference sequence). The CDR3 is CASSLKFGTQPQHF. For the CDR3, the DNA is TGTGCCAGCAGTTTAAAATTCGGGACTCAGCCCCAGCATTTT.

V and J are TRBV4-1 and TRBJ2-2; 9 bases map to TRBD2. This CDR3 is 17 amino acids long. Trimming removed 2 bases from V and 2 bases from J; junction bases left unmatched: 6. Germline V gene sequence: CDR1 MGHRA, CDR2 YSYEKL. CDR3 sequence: CASSQYYGTSNTGELFF. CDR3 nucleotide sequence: TGCGCCAGCAGCCAATATTACGGGACTAGCAACACCGGGGAGCTGTTTTTT.

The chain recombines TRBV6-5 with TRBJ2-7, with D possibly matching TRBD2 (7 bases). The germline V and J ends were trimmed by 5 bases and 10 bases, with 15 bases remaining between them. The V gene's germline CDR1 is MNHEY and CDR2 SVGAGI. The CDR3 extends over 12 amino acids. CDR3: CASSPRRGLQYF. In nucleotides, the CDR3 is TGTGCCAGCAGTCCCAGGCGGGGGCTACAGTACTTC.

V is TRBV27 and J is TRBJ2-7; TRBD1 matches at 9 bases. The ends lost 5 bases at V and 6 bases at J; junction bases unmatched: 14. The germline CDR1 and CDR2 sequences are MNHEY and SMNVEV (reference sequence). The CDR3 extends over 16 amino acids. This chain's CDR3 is CASSPDPGTGRREQYF. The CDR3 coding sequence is TGTGCCAGCAGTCCAGACCCCGGGACAGGGAGACGCGAGCAGTACTTC.

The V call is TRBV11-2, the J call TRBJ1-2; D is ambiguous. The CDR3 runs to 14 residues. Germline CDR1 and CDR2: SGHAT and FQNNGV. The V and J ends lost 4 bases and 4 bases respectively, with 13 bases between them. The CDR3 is CASSYARPSYGYTF. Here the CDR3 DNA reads TGTGCCAGCAGCTACGCGAGACCGTCCTATGGCTACACCTTC.

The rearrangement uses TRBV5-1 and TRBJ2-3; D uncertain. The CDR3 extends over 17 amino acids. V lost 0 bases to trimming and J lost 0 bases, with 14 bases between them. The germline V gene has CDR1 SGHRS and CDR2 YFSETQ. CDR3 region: CASSLGQSTASTDTQYF. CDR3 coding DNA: TGCGCCAGCAGCTTGGGTCAGAGCACAGCTAGCACAGATACGCAGTATTTT. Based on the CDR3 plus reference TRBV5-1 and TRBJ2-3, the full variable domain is KAGVTQTPRYLIKTRGQQVTLSCSPISGHRSVSWYQQTPGQGLQFLFEYFSETQRNKGNFPGRFSGRQFSNSRSEMNVSTLELGDSALYLCASSLGQSTASTDTQYFGPGTRLTVL.